The 32 T cell receptor beta chains reported below all come from one sample, sequenced in a study of response to subunit inactivated influenza vaccine. TCRdb independently ran MiXCR on the RT-PCR reads; one entry per CDR3 protein. The data hold roughly 500,000 distinct CDR3 sequences, with 16% observed a single time. Sequencing used CD4+ T cells sorted from PBMCs, obtained around 25 months after vaccination. The receptor source for this set is a man between 50 and 75 years old who received an inactivated influenza vaccine.

This clonotype was recorded a few times. The genes are TRBV4-1 and TRBJ2-7; D might be TRBD1 (5 bases). The CDR3 runs 15 residues. V was pared by 0 bases and J by 5 bases, with 14 bases between. Germline V gene sequence: CDR1 MGHRA, CDR2 YSYEKL. As DNA, the CDR3 is TGCGCCAGCAGCCAAGAGTTGACAGTTGATAACGAGCAGTACTTC. It translates to CASSQELTVDNEQYF.

This sequence joins TRBV20-1 and TRBJ1-1, with D possibly matching TRBD1 (5 bases). V was cut by 2 bases and J by 5 bases, with 12 bases left in between. The CDR3 covers 13 residues. In germline, CDR1 is DFQATT, CDR2 SNEGSKA (reference sequence). CDR3 sequence (DNA): TGCAGTGCTAGACCCGGGGGAGGAACTGAAGCTTTCTTT. As protein: CSARPGGGTEAFF.

This clonotype was observed at least ten times. The chain links TRBV24-1 to TRBJ2-5; 7 bases agree with TRBD1. The V and J ends lost 4 bases and 7 bases, in that order; junction bases with no gene match: 8. The CDR3 totals 14 residues. Germline CDR1 reads KGHDR; CDR2 reads SFDVKD. The CDR3 nucleotides read TGTGCCACCAGTGACGCTACAGGGGATCTGACCCAGTACTTC. Translating it yields CATSDATGDLTQYF.

This chain links TRBV4-3 with TRBJ2-3; the D gene is possibly TRBD2 (6 bases). The CDR3 runs 15 residues. Germline CDR1 LGHNA, CDR2 YSLEER. The V end lost 4 bases, the J end lost 4 bases, and 15 bases lay between the germline ends. CDR3 residues: CASSLREKGSDTQYF. DNA for the CDR3: TGCGCCAGCAGCCTTCGGGAGAAGGGATCAGATACGCAGTATTTT.

In its sample, this clonotype was seen a few times. The V and J genes are TRBV6-2 or TRBV6-3 and TRBJ1-2; no clear D. CDR3 size: 12 residues. Germline V gene data show CDR1 as MNHEY and CDR2 as SVGEGT. The V end was cut by 7 bases, the J end by 6 bases, with 12 bases between. The CDR3 DNA reads TGTGCCAGCAATCGACGTTGGGATGGCTACACCTTC. Translation: CASNRRWDGYTF.

The rearrangement joins TRBV12-3 or TRBV12-4 to TRBJ1-5, with 8 nucleotides matching TRBD1. Trimming cost V 6 bases and J 0 bases; bases outside gene matches: 4. The CDR3 is 15 amino acids. The CDR3 DNA sequence: TGTGCCAGCAGGCTCACAGGGGGTAGCAATCAGCCCCAGCATTTT. This encodes CASRLTGGSNQPQHF.

The rearrangement joins TRBV27 to TRBJ2-7, with D possibly matching TRBD1 (5 bases). The CDR3 covers 15 residues. With 5 bases removed from V and 3 bases from J, the gap between germline ends came to 17 bases. Looked up from germline, CDR1 is MNHEY and CDR2 is SMNVEV (reference sequence). CDR3 protein: CASSKVGARLYEQYF. For the CDR3, the DNA is TGTGCCAGCAGTAAAGTAGGGGCTCGGCTCTACGAGCAGTACTTC.

This sequence joins TRBV28 and TRBJ2-1; 10 bases match TRBD2. The V gene end was trimmed by 8 bases and the J gene end by 4 bases; junction bases not matched to a gene: 8. The V gene's germline CDR1 is MDHEN and CDR2 SYDVKM. The CDR3 is 15 amino acids. The CDR3 spells CASLLGAGGYNEQFF. The CDR3 DNA is TGTGCCAGCCTCTTGGGAGCGGGAGGGTACAATGAGCAGTTCTTC.

The chain uses TRBV7-8 and TRBJ2-2, with 10 bases identical to TRBD1. V was pared by 5 bases and J by 7 bases, with 7 bases of the junction left unmatched. CDR3 size: 15 residues. The germline V gene has CDR1 SGHVS and CDR2 FQNEAQ. The CDR3 DNA follows: TGTGCCAGCAGCCCAAGACAGGGGGCCCTCGGGGAGCTGTTTTTT. Amino acid sequence: CASSPRQGALGELFF.

The genes are TRBV5-1 and TRBJ2-1; D is unresolved. Trimming took off 4 bases at V and 5 bases at J, with 10 bases between the two ends. The CDR3 is 13 residues long. The germline V gene encodes CDR1 SGHRS and CDR2 YFSETQ. The CDR3 DNA sequence: TGCGCCAGCAGCCCTCACAACAACAATGAGCAGTTCTTC. It specifies CASSPHNNNEQFF. The full variable domain, its missing parts supplied by reference TRBV5-1 and TRBJ2-1, is KAGVTQTPRYLIKTRGQQVTLSCSPISGHRSVSWYQQTPGQGLQFLFEYFSETQRNKGNFPGRFSGRQFSNSRSEMNVSTLELGDSALYLCASSPHNNNEQFFGPGTRLTVL.

The chain couples TRBV7-9 to TRBJ2-1; D could derive from TRBD1 or TRBD2 (5 bases each). The CDR3 runs to 14 residues. Trimming left V 8 bases short and J 0 bases short, with 11 bases between. CDR1 and CDR2 (germline): SEHNR, FQNEAQ (reference sequence). The CDR3, as DNA: TGTGCCAGCCGGTGGGGGAGCTCCTACAATGAGCAGTTCTTC. Residues: CASRWGSSYNEQFF.

The V call is TRBV9, the J call TRBJ2-7; TRBD2 is a possible D gene (6 bases). V lost 0 bases to trimming and J lost 1 base, with 17 bases between them. This CDR3 has 17 amino acids. Germline loops: CDR1 SGDLS, CDR2 YYNGEE. CDR3: CASSVEWGRKVSYEQYF. CDR3 nucleotide sequence: TGTGCCAGCAGCGTAGAGTGGGGGAGGAAAGTTTCCTACGAGCAGTACTTC.

CDR3 nucleotides: TGTGCCAGCAGAAGACGTGGGACAGGGGTCCAAGAGACCCAGTACTTC. This encodes CASRRRGTGVQETQYF. The chain uses TRBV7-2 and TRBJ2-5, with 10 bases aligning to TRBD1. The CDR3 is made up of 16 amino acids. Germline loops: CDR1 SGHTA, CDR2 FQGNSA. Trimming removed 6 bases from V and 1 base from J; junction bases left unmatched: 8.

V and J are TRBV10-3 and TRBJ2-7; no definite D call. V was shortened by 3 bases and J by 4 bases, with 7 bases between the two germline ends. The CDR3 contains 12 residues. Germline CDR1 ENHRY, CDR2 SYGVKD. CDR3 bases: TGTGCCATCAGTGAAGGCCAATACGAGCAGTACTTC. Amino acid sequence: CAISEGQYEQYF.

This clonotype turned up a few times. The rearrangement links TRBV20-1 to TRBJ2-3, with TRBD1 matching 11 bases. The CDR3 has 15 residues. J lost 4 bases, V lost 5 bases, and 8 bases had no gene match. The germline V gene encodes CDR1 DFQATT and CDR2 SNEGSKA (reference sequence). The CDR3 loop is CSACPGTGGPDTQYF. CDR3 coding DNA: TGCAGTGCTTGCCCTGGGACAGGGGGACCAGATACGCAGTATTTT.

J is TRBJ1-2 and V is TRBV20-1, with D perhaps matching TRBD1 (5 bases). Trimming left V 5 bases short and J 2 bases short, with 15 bases between. The CDR3 covers 14 residues. Germline V gives CDR1 DFQATT, CDR2 SNEGSKA (reference sequence). The CDR3 here is CSASIVGGNYGYTF. CDR3 nucleotides: TGCAGTGCTTCGATCGTGGGGGGAAACTATGGCTACACCTTC.

This clonotype was counted a few times. The rearrangement uses TRBV2 and TRBJ2-1; 8 positions match TRBD1. Trimming cost V 7 bases and J 7 bases; bases outside gene matches: 9. CDR1 SNHLY and CDR2 FYNNEI come from the germline V gene. The CDR3 loop spans 14 amino acids. The CDR3 DNA is TGTGCCAGCAAGGGACAGGCGCCGGGGAATGAGCAGTTCTTC. It is translated as CASKGQAPGNEQFF. Together with reference TRBV2 and TRBJ2-1, the CDR3 gives the full variable domain: EPEVTQTPSHQVTQMGQEVILRCVPISNHLYFYWYRQILGQKVEFLVSFYNNEISEKSEIFDDQFSVERPDGSNFTLKIRSTKLEDSAMYFCASKGQAPGNEQFFGPGTRLTVL.

This clonotype was picked up a small number of times. The gene calls are TRBV12-3 or TRBV12-4 and TRBJ1-6; D call uncertain. The ends were cut back, 6 bases at V and 7 bases at J, with 10 bases in the middle. The CDR3 is 13 residues long. CDR3 bases: TGTGCCAGCAGAAATACTGGGAATTCACCCCTCCACTTT. It codes for CASRNTGNSPLHF.

This sequence joins TRBV28 and TRBJ1-1, with D perhaps TRBD1 (5 bases). V lost 9 bases and J 0 bases, leaving 11 bases between the germline ends. The germline CDR1 and CDR2 sequences are MDHEN and SYDVKM. The CDR3 runs 13 residues. CDR3 in amino acids: CASPGPMNTEAFF. In DNA form, the CDR3 reads TGTGCCAGTCCGGGACCGATGAACACTGAAGCTTTCTTT.

The chain couples TRBV7-2 to TRBJ1-2, with D possibly TRBD1 on 6 matching bases. Trimming removed 4 bases from V and 3 bases from J, with 15 bases in between. This CDR3 is built from 15 residues. Germline V lookup: CDR1 SGHTA, CDR2 FQGNSA. The CDR3 is CASSSQPGVDYGYTF. CDR3 in DNA: TGTGCCAGCAGCTCGCAGCCAGGGGTCGACTATGGCTACACCTTC.

This clonotype was seen more than once but under ten times. This sequence joins TRBV29-1 and TRBJ2-1, with TRBD1 identical over 7 bases. Germline values: CDR1 SQVTM, CDR2 ANQGSEA. This CDR3 contains 12 residues. Trimming took 6 bases from V and 9 from J; bases not matched to a gene: 8. CDR3 loop: CSVQQGSGEQFF. The CDR3, as DNA: TGCAGCGTACAACAGGGGTCTGGTGAGCAGTTCTTC.

Ten or more counts support this clonotype. This sequence joins TRBV4-2 and TRBJ2-3; D possibly corresponds to TRBD2 (6 bases). The length of the CDR3 is 16 residues. In germline, CDR1 is LGHNA, CDR2 YNFKEQ. Trimming left V 0 bases short and J 2 bases short, with 12 bases between. Here the CDR3 reads CASSQEWREPTDTQYF. The CDR3 coding sequence is TGTGCCAGCAGCCAAGAATGGCGGGAACCCACAGATACGCAGTATTTT.

This clonotype was observed a handful of times. The chain has TRBV6-2 or TRBV6-3 and TRBJ2-3, with D perhaps matching TRBD1 (6 bases). Trimming left V 6 bases short and J 9 bases short, with 16 bases between. CDR1 and CDR2 (germline): MNHEY, SVGEGT. The CDR3 contains 13 residues. DNA for the CDR3: TGTGCCAGCAGCGTCAGGGGTAGGGGCACGCAGTATTTT. Its translation is CASSVRGRGTQYF.

With regard to this clonotype: A much larger clone differs by one base, so this may be a read error. CDR3 nucleotide sequence: TGTGCCAGCACTCGGGACGGCTGGAGTGAGCAGTTCTTC. Its translation: CASTRDGWSEQFF. The chain has TRBV6-2 or TRBV6-3 and TRBJ2-1; D assignment may be TRBD1 or TRBD2 (5 bases each). The CDR3 length is 13 residues. Trimming left V 7 bases short and J 9 bases short, with 16 bases between. Germline V gene lookup returns CDR1 MNHEY and CDR2 SVGEGT.

This clonotype was seen only a few times. The rearrangement links TRBV20-1 to TRBJ1-1; 9 bases are a match to TRBD1. V gave up 6 bases and J gave up 0 bases; unmatched junction bases: 11. The CDR3 is made up of 16 amino acids. In germline, CDR1 is DFQATT, CDR2 SNEGSKA (reference sequence). CDR3 residues: CSAKQGAGVMNTEAFF. CDR3 bases: TGCAGTGCGAAACAGGGGGCTGGGGTCATGAACACTGAAGCTTTCTTT.

The chain carries TRBV28 and TRBJ2-1, with TRBD2 as a possible D gene (7 bases). In germline, CDR1 is MDHEN, CDR2 SYDVKM. V was trimmed by 5 bases and J by 2 bases, leaving 19 bases between them. This CDR3 is 17 amino acids long. The CDR3: CASSPPAGAGPYNEQFF. Here the CDR3 DNA reads TGTGCCAGCAGTCCCCCCGCGGGGGCGGGGCCCTACAATGAGCAGTTCTTC. The full variable domain, rest sourced from reference TRBV28 and TRBJ2-1, is DVKVTQSSRYLVKRTGEKVFLECVQDMDHENMFWYRQDPGLGLRLIYFSYDVKMKEKGDIPEGYSVSREKKERFSLILESASTNQTSMYLCASSPPAGAGPYNEQFFGPGTRLTVL.

This clonotype was seen only a few times. V is TRBV5-6 and J is TRBJ2-3; the D gene is possibly TRBD2 (5 bases). The CDR3 runs to 15 residues. Trimming stripped 5 bases from V and 0 bases from J, with 13 bases between. The germline V gene has CDR1 SGHDT and CDR2 YYEEEE. The CDR3 loop reads CASRVFAGSTDTQYF. Here the CDR3 DNA reads TGTGCCAGCAGGGTCTTCGCGGGTAGCACAGATACGCAGTATTTT.

The chain couples TRBV4-2 to TRBJ1-1; TRBD1 matches at 10 bases. Losses at the gene ends were 0 bases for V and 8 bases for J; bases not matched to a gene: 6. The CDR3 consists of 15 residues. Per germline, CDR1 LGHNA and CDR2 YNFKEQ. CDR3 DNA: TGTGCCAGCAGCCAAGACGGGACAGGGGCTGAAGAAGCTTTCTTT. The encoded protein is CASSQDGTGAEEAFF.

CDR3 amino acids: CASSLGQVGEQYF. CDR3 DNA: TGTGCCAGCAGCTTAGGGCAGGTGGGAGAGCAGTACTTC. The chain couples TRBV7-2 to TRBJ2-7; no reliable D call. This CDR3 contains 13 residues. V shed 1 base and J shed 7 bases, with 11 bases lying between them. The germline gives CDR1 SGHTA, CDR2 FQGNSA.

This clonotype has more than one count but fewer than ten. The gene calls are TRBV9 and TRBJ2-2; TRBD2 matches 14 bases. V trimming: 0 bases; J trimming: 6 bases; junction bases outside the gene matches: 4. The CDR3 loop spans 17 amino acids. Germline-derived CDR1 and CDR2 are SGDLS and YYNGEE. CDR3 DNA: TGTGCCAGCAGCGTAGCAGGACTAGCGGGAGGCCCCGGGGAGCTGTTTTTT. Amino acids: CASSVAGLAGGPGELFF.

The V call is TRBV4-2, the J call TRBJ2-1, with 9 bases matching TRBD2. The ends lost 0 bases at V and 4 bases at J; junction bases unmatched: 1. Germline V gene lookup returns CDR1 LGHNA and CDR2 YNFKEQ. The CDR3 loop spans 15 amino acids. CDR3: CASSQDTSGYNEQFF. CDR3 in DNA: TGTGCCAGCAGCCAAGACACTAGCGGGTACAATGAGCAGTTCTTC.

V usage is TRBV16 and J usage is TRBJ2-2, with 7 nucleotides matching TRBD2. In germline, CDR1 is KGHSY, CDR2 FQNENV. V trimming: 1 base; J trimming: 0 bases; junction bases outside the gene matches: 2. CDR3 length: 16 residues. The CDR3 loop reads CASSQFGLANTGELFF. The CDR3 DNA reads TGTGCCAGCAGCCAATTCGGACTAGCGAACACCGGGGAGCTGTTTTTT.